This TCR beta chain was obtained from a study of long-term antiretroviral therapy in people with HIV. A v3.0 immunoSEQ assay was performed at survey level. Only in-frame clones appear in the TCRdb table, and some are missing; sequencing was by immunoSEQ multiplex PCR. The data contain approximately 25,000 clones, around 80% of them singletons. Germline V CDR1 and CDR2: SGHRS, YFSETQ. CDR3 length: 15 residues. V gave up 4 bases and J gave up 0 bases, with 11 bases separating them. The source was unsorted PBMCs, collected 0.5 years after starting antiretroviral therapy. The V gene is TRBV5-1, the J gene TRBJ1-5; D remains unclear. This receptor was obtained from a woman between 40 and 55 years old with HIV. DNA of the CDR3: TGCGCCAGCAGCCCGGACGGGCATAGCAATCAGCCCCAGCATTTT. The encoded protein is CASSPDGHSNQPQHF.